Listed below are T cell receptor beta chains from one sample, sequenced in a study of metastatic and nonmetastatic thyroid tumors. TCRdb reprocessed the PCR reads using MiXCR. This table has 10,000 to 12,000 clones, under 30% appearing once. The sample taken for sequencing was tumor tissue. Receptors were obtained from a male donor with papillary thyroid cancer or a benign thyroid nodule (not recorded which). Some clones in this sample may be carry-over from other donors' samples. The CDR3 runs from the conserved cysteine through the conserved F or W. Each record gives: CDR3 length, J gene, D gene, V gene, clone size, CDR3 protein, CDR3 DNA. A D gene is named only where the DNA matches it firmly. Clone size is not always given. Where it is, it says once, few, many or a class for expanded clones.

length: 15; J: TRBJ2-2; D: TRBD1; V: TRBV6-1; size: medium-sized; CDR3: CASSAGTGDIGELFF; DNA: TGTGCCAGCAGTGCCGGGACAGGGGATATCGGGGAGCTGTTTTTT
length: 15; J: TRBJ2-1; D: TRBD2; V: TRBV20-1; size: medium-sized; CDR3: CSALHSAGGQNEQFF; DNA: TGCAGTGCTCTCCATTCGGCGGGAGGGCAGAATGAGCAGTTCTTC
length: 14; J: TRBJ2-7; D: .; V: TRBV27; size: few; CDR3: CASSSVDRTHEQYF; DNA: TGTGCCAGCAGTTCGGTAGACAGGACCCACGAGCAGTACTTC
length: 13; J: TRBJ1-2; D: .; V: TRBV20-1; size: medium-sized; CDR3: CSASLGLNYGYTF; DNA: TGCAGTGCTAGTCTGGGACTAAACTATGGCTACACCTTC
length: 13; J: TRBJ2-7; D: .; V: TRBV7-8; size: .; CDR3: CASSLGDFREQYF; DNA: TGTGCCAGCAGCTTAGGGGACTTTAGAGAGCAGTACTTC
length: 15; J: TRBJ2-7; D: .; V: TRBV18; size: many; CDR3: CASSPGGVASYEQYF; DNA: TGTGCCAGCTCACCCGGTGGGGTAGCCTCCTACGAGCAGTACTTC
length: 16; J: TRBJ1-3; D: .; V: TRBV2; size: few; CDR3: CASSEYSRNSANTIYF; DNA: TGTGCCAGCAGTGAATACTCCCGGAACTCTGCAAACACCATATATTTT
length: 13; J: TRBJ1-1; D: TRBD1; V: TRBV20-1; size: .; CDR3: CSAGRTGETEAFF; DNA: TGCAGTGCTGGGAGGACAGGGGAAACTGAAGCTTTCTTT
length: 12; J: TRBJ2-3; D: .; V: TRBV6-6; size: few; CDR3: CASSYSGGTQYF; DNA: TGTGCCAGCAGTTACTCTGGGGGTACGCAGTATTTT
length: 15; J: TRBJ1-3; D: .; V: TRBV7-8; size: .; CDR3: CASSLVAGDRNTIYF; DNA: TGTGCCAGCAGCTTAGTTGCAGGGGACAGAAACACCATATATTTT
length: 17; J: TRBJ2-2; D: .; V: TRBV6-2/TRBV6-3; size: few; CDR3: CASIYSGPLGNTGELFF; DNA: TGTGCCAGCATTTACTCGGGTCCCCTGGGAAACACCGGGGAGCTGTTTTTT
length: 13; J: TRBJ1-6; D: .; V: TRBV3-1; size: .; CDR3: CASSQDVNSPLHF; DNA: TGTGCCAGCAGCCAAGATGTGAATTCACCCCTCCACTTT
length: 13; J: TRBJ1-4; D: .; V: TRBV12-3/TRBV12-4; size: few; CDR3: CASSFFGSEKLFF; DNA: TGTGCCAGCAGTTTTTTTGGAAGTGAAAAACTGTTTTTT
length: 12; J: TRBJ2-3; D: .; V: TRBV6-1; size: medium-sized; CDR3: CASSPGMDTQYF; DNA: TGTGCCAGCAGTCCAGGGATGGATACGCAGTATTTT
length: 13; J: TRBJ2-7; D: .; V: TRBV4-3; size: many; CDR3: CASSQVSGGEQYF; DNA: TGCGCCAGCAGCCAAGTGAGTGGAGGGGAGCAGTACTTC
length: 15; J: TRBJ2-7; D: TRBD2; V: TRBV11-2; size: few; CDR3: CASSPSAGGPVEQYF; DNA: TGTGCCAGCAGCCCCTCAGCGGGAGGGCCGGTCGAGCAGTACTTC
length: 15; J: TRBJ2-1; D: TRBD2; V: TRBV6-1; size: medium-sized; CDR3: CASRRELAGYNEQFF; DNA: TGTGCCAGCCGTAGGGAACTAGCGGGATACAATGAGCAGTTCTTC
length: 13; J: TRBJ2-7; D: .; V: TRBV5-6; size: .; CDR3: CASSRRGPYEQYF; DNA: TGTGCCAGCAGTCGGCGCGGGCCCTACGAGCAGTACTTC
length: 15; J: TRBJ2-7; D: TRBD1; V: TRBV20-1; size: .; CDR3: CSARWLETGKAEQYF; DNA: TGCAGTGCTAGGTGGTTGGAGACAGGGAAGGCCGAGCAGTACTTC
length: 17; J: TRBJ2-2; D: TRBD2; V: TRBV10-3; size: many; CDR3: CAISLGGLAGGAGELFF; DNA: TGTGCCATCAGTCTTGGAGGGCTAGCGGGAGGGGCCGGGGAGCTGTTTTTT
length: 14; J: TRBJ1-2; D: TRBD1; V: TRBV20-1; size: .; CDR3: CIASRTGIFGGYTF; DNA: TGCATTGCTAGCCGGACAGGGATATTTGGCGGCTACACCTTC
length: 16; J: TRBJ2-3; D: .; V: TRBV11-1; size: few; CDR3: CASSPSLGGGPDTQYF; DNA: TGTGCCAGCAGCCCCTCCCTAGGGGGAGGCCCAGATACGCAGTATTTT
length: 15; J: TRBJ1-6; D: TRBD1; V: TRBV4-1; size: many; CDR3: CASSQEGTGNSPLHF; DNA: TGCGCCAGCAGCCAAGAGGGGACAGGGAATTCACCCCTCCACTTT
length: 13; J: TRBJ1-2; D: .; V: TRBV5-1; size: medium-sized; CDR3: CASSLGGDFGYTF; DNA: TGCGCCAGCAGCTTGGGGGGGGACTTTGGCTACACCTTC
length: 13; J: TRBJ1-5; D: .; V: TRBV6-4; size: medium-sized; CDR3: CASSVNSNQPQHF; DNA: TGTGCCAGCAGTGTCAATAGCAATCAGCCCCAGCATTTT
length: 13; J: TRBJ2-1; D: .; V: TRBV20-1; size: .; CDR3: CSGTRDSNNEQFF; DNA: TGCAGTGGGACCCGGGACTCCAACAATGAGCAGTTCTTC
length: 15; J: TRBJ1-1; D: TRBD1; V: TRBV19; size: medium-sized; CDR3: CASSLSGQPNTEAFF; DNA: TGTGCCAGTAGTCTCTCGGGACAGCCGAACACTGAAGCTTTCTTT
length: 18; J: TRBJ1-1; D: .; V: TRBV11-1; size: .; CDR3: CACILVWGYPMMNTEAFF; DNA: TGTGCCTGCATCTTAGTCTGGGGCTATCCAATGATGAACACTGAAGCTTTTTTT
length: 16; J: TRBJ1-5; D: .; V: TRBV5-5; size: few; CDR3: CASSLVGGDSNQPQHF; DNA: TGTGCCAGCAGCTTGGTAGGGGGAGATAGCAATCAGCCCCAGCATTTT
length: 13; J: TRBJ1-2; D: TRBD1; V: TRBV11-2; size: medium-sized; CDR3: CASSMTGGAGYTF; DNA: TGTGCCAGCAGCATGACAGGGGGCGCGGGCTACACCTTC
length: 14; J: TRBJ2-1; D: .; V: TRBV6-2/TRBV6-3; size: few; CDR3: CASIRSWRLNEHFF; DNA: TGTGCCAGCATCCGTAGCTGGAGGTTAAATGAGCATTTCTTC
length: 13; J: TRBJ2-1; D: .; V: TRBV7-9; size: medium-sized; CDR3: CASSVVGVNEQFF; DNA: TGTGCCAGCAGCGTAGTGGGGGTCAATGAGCAGTTCTTC
length: 13; J: TRBJ1-1; D: .; V: TRBV19; size: medium-sized; CDR3: CASSEGRNTEAFF; DNA: TGTGCCAGTAGTGAGGGACGGAACACTGAAGCTTTCTTT
length: 14; J: TRBJ2-1; D: TRBD2; V: TRBV20-1; size: many; CDR3: CSALAGAPYNEQFF; DNA: TGCAGTGCTCTAGCGGGAGCTCCCTACAATGAGCAGTTCTTC
length: 14; J: TRBJ1-4; D: .; V: TRBV12-3/TRBV12-4; size: .; CDR3: CASSLSKGSEKLFF; DNA: TGTGCCAGCAGTTTGTCCAAAGGGAGTGAAAAACTGTTTTTT
length: 13; J: TRBJ2-2; D: .; V: TRBV7-3; size: medium-sized; CDR3: CASSPSNTGELFF; DNA: TGTGCCAGCAGCCCCTCTAACACCGGGGAGCTGTTTTTT
length: 13; J: TRBJ1-1; D: .; V: TRBV19; size: .; CDR3: CASSMRENTEAFF; DNA: TGTGCCAGTAGTATGAGGGAGAACACTGAAGCTTTCTTT
length: 14; J: TRBJ2-3; D: .; V: TRBV15; size: medium-sized; CDR3: CATSSYSDTDTQYF; DNA: TGTGCCACCAGCAGTTATAGCGACACAGATACGCAGTATTTT
length: 13; J: TRBJ1-2; D: TRBD1; V: TRBV5-4; size: many; CDR3: CASSLQGVDGYTF; DNA: TGTGCCAGCAGCCTACAGGGGGTCGATGGCTACACCTTC